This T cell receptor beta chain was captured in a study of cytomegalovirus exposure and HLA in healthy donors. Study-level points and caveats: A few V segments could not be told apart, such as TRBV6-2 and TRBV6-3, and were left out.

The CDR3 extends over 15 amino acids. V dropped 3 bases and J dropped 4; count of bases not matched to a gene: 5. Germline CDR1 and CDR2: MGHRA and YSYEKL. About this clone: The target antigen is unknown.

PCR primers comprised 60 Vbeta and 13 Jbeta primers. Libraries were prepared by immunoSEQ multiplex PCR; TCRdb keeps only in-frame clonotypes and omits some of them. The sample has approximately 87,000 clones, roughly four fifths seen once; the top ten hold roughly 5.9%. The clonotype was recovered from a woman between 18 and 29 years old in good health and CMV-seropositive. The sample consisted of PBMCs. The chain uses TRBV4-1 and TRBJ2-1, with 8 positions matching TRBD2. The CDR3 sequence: CASSQLAGNYNEQFF. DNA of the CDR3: TGCGCCAGCAGCCAGCTAGCGGGTAATTACAATGAGCAGTTCTTC.